The 10 T cell receptor beta chains in this list originate from one sample, sequenced in a study of T cells in localized non-small cell lung cancer. TCRdb's copy holds only in-frame clones and misses some; the assay was immunoSEQ multiplex PCR. The repertoire holds around 64,000 clones, 81% seen once, with less than 5.5% in the top ten. The sample in question was PBMCs, obtained before any cancer treatment. Receptor source: a man between 35 and 75 years old with stage II lung adenocarcinoma.

The V gene is TRBV2, the J gene TRBJ2-7; D is ambiguous. Trimming removed 4 bases from V and 2 bases from J, with 9 bases in between. Germline CDR1 is SNHLY and CDR2 is FYNNEI. This CDR3 has 13 amino acids. The CDR3 sequence: CASSGPTTYEQYF. The CDR3 DNA sequence: TGTGCCAGCAGTGGACCCACTACCTACGAGCAGTACTTC.

The V call is TRBV6-6, the J call TRBJ1-2; perhaps TRBD1 as D (6 bases). The CDR3 spans 13 residues. Germline-derived CDR1 and CDR2 are MNHNY and SVGAGI (reference sequence). V lost 6 bases and J 4 bases, leaving 12 bases between the germline ends. The DNA for the CDR3 is TGTGCCAGCAGCCCTGACAGGATCTATGGCTACACCTTC. Its translation: CASSPDRIYGYTF.

The genes are TRBV7-8 and TRBJ2-3; 8 positions agree with TRBD1. Germline trimming cut 2 bases from V and 2 bases from J; bases unmatched to any gene: 9. CDR3 length: 17 amino acids. CDR1 is SGHVS and CDR2 is FQNEAQ in the germline V gene. The CDR3 bases are TGTGCCAGCAGCTTATCCCAGGGGGCGAGATCCACAGATACGCAGTATTTT. It encodes CASSLSQGARSTDTQYF.

The chain combines TRBV9 with TRBJ1-2; tentative D call: TRBD1 (5 bases). The V end was cut by 0 bases, the J end by 7 bases, with 13 bases between. Looked up from germline, CDR1 is SGDLS and CDR2 is YYNGEE. The CDR3 covers 14 residues. The CDR3 region is CASSVDDSFSGYTF. The CDR3 nucleotides are TGTGCCAGCAGCGTAGATGACAGCTTCTCTGGCTACACCTTC.

V usage is TRBV19 and J usage is TRBJ1-3; unclear D gene. Trimming removed 4 bases at V and 0 bases at J, with 7 bases between. The germline V gene has CDR1 LNHDA and CDR2 SQIVND (reference sequence). The CDR3 spans 14 residues. The CDR3 here is CASSSLSSGNTIYF. The CDR3 coding sequence is TGTGCCAGTAGTAGCTTGAGCTCTGGAAACACCATATATTTT.

V usage is TRBV7-9 and J usage is TRBJ2-7; D perhaps matches TRBD1 (5 bases). The CDR3 covers 11 residues. V was cut by 7 bases and J by 4 bases, with 8 bases left in between. Per the germline V gene, CDR1 is SEHNR and CDR2 is FQNEAQ (reference sequence). This chain's CDR3 is CASTPGYEQYF. CDR3 bases: TGTGCCAGCACCCCAGGGTACGAGCAGTACTTC.

The rearrangement uses TRBV7-9 and TRBJ1-4, with D uncertain. CDR1 SEHNR and CDR2 FQNEAQ come from the germline V gene (reference sequence). Trimming took off 1 base at V and 10 bases at J, with 10 bases between the two ends. The CDR3 has 13 amino acids. As DNA, the CDR3 is TGTGCCAGCAGCTTAGATTGGGTCGGAAAACTGTTTTTT. Translation gives CASSLDWVGKLFF.

V gene TRBV27 combines with J gene TRBJ1-1; D is possibly TRBD1 (6 bases). There are 13 residues in the CDR3. Germline loops: CDR1 MNHEY, CDR2 SMNVEV (reference sequence). Trimming shortened V by 4 bases and J by 7 bases, and 13 bases separated the two germline ends. CDR3 DNA: TGTGCCAGCAGTTACTGGACAGAGTTTGAAGCTTTCTTT. Protein product: CASSYWTEFEAFF.

This sequence joins TRBV4-2 and TRBJ1-3; unclear D gene. CDR1 is LGHNA, CDR2 YNFKEQ, per germline. This CDR3 contains 16 residues. With 0 bases removed from V and 0 bases from J, the gap between germline ends came to 9 bases. The CDR3 nucleotides are TGTGCCAGCAGCCAAGAAATATCAACCTCTGGAAACACCATATATTTT. The encoded protein is CASSQEISTSGNTIYF.

J is TRBJ2-6 and V is TRBV10-3, with D possibly TRBD1 on 5 matching bases. In germline, CDR1 is ENHRY, CDR2 SYGVKD. The V end was cut by 4 bases, the J end by 0 bases, with 10 bases between. This CDR3 is built from 16 residues. The CDR3 coding sequence is TGTGCCATCAGTGGGGGCATGAGCTCTGGGGCCAACGTCCTGACTTTC. It specifies CAISGGMSSGANVLTF.